This T cell receptor (beta chain) was sequenced for a study of shared clonotypes between healthy human individuals. Whole-study results and caveats: Among donors, sharing of clonotypes was expected to be affected by sequencing depth.

Partitioning of CD4+ cells yielded a CD45RA+ naive subset and a CD45RA-negative memory subset. Germline CDR1 is MGHRA and CDR2 is YSYEKL. V was clipped by 0 bases and J by 8 bases, with 20 bases between them. This CDR3 contains 17 residues. A word on this clone: No antigen is known for it.

Assay used: immunoSEQ multiplex PCR; TCRdb lists only in-frame clones, some missing. The sample contains approximately 2.5 million clones, more than 90% of which appear only once. The material sequenced was naive CD4+ T cells sorted from blood. Indicated subset: CD45RA+ positively selected. The clonotype originates from a man younger than 35 in good health. The genes are TRBV4-1 and TRBJ2-4; tentatively, D is TRBD1 or TRBD2 (6 bases each). The DNA for the CDR3 is TGCGCCAGCAGCCAAGAATCGGGGGCAGGGGTGGGACACATTCAGTACTTC. It codes for CASSQESGAGVGHIQYF.